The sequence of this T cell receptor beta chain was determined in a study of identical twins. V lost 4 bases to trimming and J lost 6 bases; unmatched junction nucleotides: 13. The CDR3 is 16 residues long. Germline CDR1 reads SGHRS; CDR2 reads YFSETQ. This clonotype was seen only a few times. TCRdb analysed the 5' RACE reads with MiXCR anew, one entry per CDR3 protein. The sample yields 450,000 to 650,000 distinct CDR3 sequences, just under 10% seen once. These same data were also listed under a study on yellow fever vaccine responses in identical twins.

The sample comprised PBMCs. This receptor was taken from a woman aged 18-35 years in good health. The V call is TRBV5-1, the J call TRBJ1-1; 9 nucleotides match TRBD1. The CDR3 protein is CASSGGQGIGDAEAFF. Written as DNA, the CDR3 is TGCGCCAGCAGCGGCGGACAGGGGATCGGCGACGCTGAAGCTTTCTTT.